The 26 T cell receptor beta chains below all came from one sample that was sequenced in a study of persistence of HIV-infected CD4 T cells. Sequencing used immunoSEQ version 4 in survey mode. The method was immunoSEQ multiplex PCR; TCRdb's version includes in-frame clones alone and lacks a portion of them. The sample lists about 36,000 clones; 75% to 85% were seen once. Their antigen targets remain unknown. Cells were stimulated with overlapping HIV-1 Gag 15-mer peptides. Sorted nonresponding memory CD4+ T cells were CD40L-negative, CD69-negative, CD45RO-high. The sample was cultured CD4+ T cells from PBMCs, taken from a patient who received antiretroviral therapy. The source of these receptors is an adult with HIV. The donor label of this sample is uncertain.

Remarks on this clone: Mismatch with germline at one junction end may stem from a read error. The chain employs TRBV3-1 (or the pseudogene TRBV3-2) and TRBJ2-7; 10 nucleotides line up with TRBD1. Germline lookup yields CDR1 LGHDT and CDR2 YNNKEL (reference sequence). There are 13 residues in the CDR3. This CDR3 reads CASSQAGTGVFFF. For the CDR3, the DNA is TGTGCCAGCAGCCAGGCCGGGACAGGGGTCTTTTTTTTC.

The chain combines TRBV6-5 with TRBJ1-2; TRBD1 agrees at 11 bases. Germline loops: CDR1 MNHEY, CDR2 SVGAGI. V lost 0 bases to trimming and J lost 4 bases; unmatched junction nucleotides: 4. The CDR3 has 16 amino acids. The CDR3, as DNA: TGTGCCAGCAGTTACTCGAAGGACAGGGGGCCCTATGGCTACACCTTC. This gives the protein CASSYSKDRGPYGYTF.

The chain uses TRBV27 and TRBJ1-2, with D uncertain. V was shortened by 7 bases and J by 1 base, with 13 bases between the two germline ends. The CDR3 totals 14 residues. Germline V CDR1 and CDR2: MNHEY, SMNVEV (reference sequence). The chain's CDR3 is CASNWGDRNYGYTF. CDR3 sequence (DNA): TGTGCCAGCAATTGGGGAGATCGTAACTATGGCTACACCTTC.

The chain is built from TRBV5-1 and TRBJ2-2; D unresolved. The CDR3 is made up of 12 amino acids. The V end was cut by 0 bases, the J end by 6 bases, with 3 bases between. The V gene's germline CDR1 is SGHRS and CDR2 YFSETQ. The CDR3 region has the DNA TGCGCCAGCAGCTTGGGGGCCGGGGAGCTGTTTTTT. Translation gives CASSLGAGELFF.

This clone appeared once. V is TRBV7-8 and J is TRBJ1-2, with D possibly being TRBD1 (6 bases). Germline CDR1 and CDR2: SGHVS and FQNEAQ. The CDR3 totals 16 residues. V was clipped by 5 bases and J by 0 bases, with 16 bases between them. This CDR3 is CASSPPTGPSNYGYTF. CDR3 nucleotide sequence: TGTGCCAGCAGCCCCCCGACAGGTCCCTCTAACTATGGCTACACCTTC.

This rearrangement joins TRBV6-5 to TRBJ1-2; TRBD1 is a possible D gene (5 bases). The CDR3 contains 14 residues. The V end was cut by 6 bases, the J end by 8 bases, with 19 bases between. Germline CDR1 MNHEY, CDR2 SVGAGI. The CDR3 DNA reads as TGTGCCAGCAGGATAGAAGGGACGGTGGGGGGCTACACCTTC. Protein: CASRIEGTVGGYTF.

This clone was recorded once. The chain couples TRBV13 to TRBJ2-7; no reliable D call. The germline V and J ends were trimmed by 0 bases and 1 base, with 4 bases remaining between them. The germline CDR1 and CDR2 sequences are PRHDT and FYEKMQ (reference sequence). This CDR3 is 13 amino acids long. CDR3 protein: CASSLGGSYEQYF. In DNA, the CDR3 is TGTGCCAGCAGCTTAGGGGGTTCCTACGAGCAGTACTTC.

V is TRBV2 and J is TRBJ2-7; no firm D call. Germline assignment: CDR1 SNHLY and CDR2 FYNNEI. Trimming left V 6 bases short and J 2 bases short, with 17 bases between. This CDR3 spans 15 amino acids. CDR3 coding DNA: TGTGCCAGCAGGCCCCCGGGCAATACTCCCTACGAGCAGTACTTC. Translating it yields CASRPPGNTPYEQYF.

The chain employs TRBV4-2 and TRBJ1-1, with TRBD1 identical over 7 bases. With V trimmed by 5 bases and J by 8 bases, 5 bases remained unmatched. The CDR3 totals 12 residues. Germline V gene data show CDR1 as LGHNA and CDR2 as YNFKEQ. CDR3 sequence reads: CASSTSDREAFF. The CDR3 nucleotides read TGTGCCAGCAGCACATCGGACAGGGAAGCTTTCTTT.

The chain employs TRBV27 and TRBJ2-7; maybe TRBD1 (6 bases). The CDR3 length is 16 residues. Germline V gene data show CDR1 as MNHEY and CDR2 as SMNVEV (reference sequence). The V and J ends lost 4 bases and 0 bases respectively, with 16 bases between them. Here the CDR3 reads CASSYAGASSSYEQYF. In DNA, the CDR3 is TGTGCCAGCAGTTACGCAGGGGCCTCTAGCTCCTACGAGCAGTACTTC.

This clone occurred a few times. The CDR3 sequence is CATDRDRRGNTIYF. The CDR3 DNA reads TGTGCCACCGATAGAGACCGGCGGGGAAACACCATATATTTT. This rearrangement joins TRBV15 to TRBJ1-3; D not resolved. Looked up from germline, CDR1 is LNHNV and CDR2 is YYDKDF (reference sequence). This CDR3 spans 14 amino acids. The V and J ends lost 8 bases and 4 bases respectively, with 15 bases between them.

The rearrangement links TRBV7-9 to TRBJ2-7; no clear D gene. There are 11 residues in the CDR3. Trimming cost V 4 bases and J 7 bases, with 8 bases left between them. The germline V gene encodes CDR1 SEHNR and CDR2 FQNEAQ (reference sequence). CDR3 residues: CASSSRREQYV. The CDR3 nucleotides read TGTGCCAGCAGCTCGAGGAGAGAGCAGTACGTC.

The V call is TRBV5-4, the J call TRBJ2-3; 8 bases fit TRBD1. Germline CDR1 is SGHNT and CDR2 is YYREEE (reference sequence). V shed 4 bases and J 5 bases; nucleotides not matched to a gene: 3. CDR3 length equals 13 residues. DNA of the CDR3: TGTGCCAGCAGCCTCGACAGGGGAGATACGCAGTATTTT. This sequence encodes CASSLDRGDTQYF.

The CDR3 nucleotides are TGTGCCAGTAGTATTTTCAGGGGCGGCGAGCAGTACTTC. Encoded protein: CASSIFRGGEQYF. The chain uses TRBV19 and TRBJ2-7, with D possibly TRBD1 on 6 matching bases. The CDR3 has 13 residues. Germline CDR1 is LNHDA and CDR2 is SQIVND (reference sequence). Trimming stripped 3 bases from V and 6 bases from J, with 12 bases between.

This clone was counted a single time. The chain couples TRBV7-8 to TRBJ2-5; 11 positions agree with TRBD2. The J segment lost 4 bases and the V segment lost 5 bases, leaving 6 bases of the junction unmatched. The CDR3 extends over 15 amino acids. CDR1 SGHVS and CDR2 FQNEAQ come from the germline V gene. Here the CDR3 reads CASSPLAGGRETQYF. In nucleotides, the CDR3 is TGTGCCAGCAGCCCGTTAGCGGGGGGGAGAGAGACCCAGTACTTC.

The DNA of the CDR3 is TGTGCCAGCAGTGTACAGGGGGGGACTGAAGCTTTCTTT. It yields the protein CASSVQGGTEAFF. V is TRBV2 and J is TRBJ1-1; 8 bases are shared with TRBD1. V lost 4 bases and J lost 5; bases outside the gene matches: 3. Germline values: CDR1 SNHLY, CDR2 FYNNEI. The CDR3 totals 13 residues.

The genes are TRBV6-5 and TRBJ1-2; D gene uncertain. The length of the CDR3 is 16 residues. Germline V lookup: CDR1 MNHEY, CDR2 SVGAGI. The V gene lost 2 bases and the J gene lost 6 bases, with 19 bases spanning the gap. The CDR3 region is CASSYSASTLADGYTF. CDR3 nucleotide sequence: TGTGCCAGCAGTTACAGCGCCTCAACATTAGCGGATGGCTACACCTTC.

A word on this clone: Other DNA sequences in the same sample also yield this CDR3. CDR3 region: CASSPGQENTGELFF. The CDR3 nucleotides read TGCGCCAGCAGCCCCGGACAGGAGAACACCGGGGAGCTGTTTTTT. The chain is built from TRBV5-1 and TRBJ2-2, with TRBD1 matching 7 bases. The V gene end was trimmed by 4 bases and the J gene end by 1 base; junction bases not matched to a gene: 4. CDR1 and CDR2 (germline): SGHRS, YFSETQ. CDR3 length equals 15 residues. Looking up the rest from reference TRBV5-1 and TRBJ2-2 gives the full variable domain: KAGVTQTPRYLIKTRGQQVTLSCSPISGHRSVSWYQQTPGQGLQFLFEYFSETQRNKGNFPGRFSGRQFSNSRSEMNVSTLELGDSALYLCASSPGQENTGELFFGEGSRLTVL.

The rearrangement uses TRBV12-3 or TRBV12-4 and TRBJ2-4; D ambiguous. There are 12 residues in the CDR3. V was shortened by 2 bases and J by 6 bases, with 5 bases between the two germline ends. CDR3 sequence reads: CASSLSGNIQYF. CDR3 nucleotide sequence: TGTGCCAGCAGTTTATCAGGAAACATTCAGTACTTC.

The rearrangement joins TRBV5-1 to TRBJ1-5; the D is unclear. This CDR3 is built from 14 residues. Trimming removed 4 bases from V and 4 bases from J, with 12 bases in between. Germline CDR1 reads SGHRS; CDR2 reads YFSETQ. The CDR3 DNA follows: TGCGCCAGCAGCCTGGGCCTGGGGAATCAGCCCCAGCATTTT. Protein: CASSLGLGNQPQHF.

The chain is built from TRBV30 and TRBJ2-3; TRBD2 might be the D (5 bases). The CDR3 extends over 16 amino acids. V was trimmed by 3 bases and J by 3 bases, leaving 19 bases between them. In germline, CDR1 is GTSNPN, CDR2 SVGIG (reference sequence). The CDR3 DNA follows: TGTGCCTGGAGCCGGGGTGGCTCATTTAGGACAGATACGCAGTATTTT. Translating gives CAWSRGGSFRTDTQYF.

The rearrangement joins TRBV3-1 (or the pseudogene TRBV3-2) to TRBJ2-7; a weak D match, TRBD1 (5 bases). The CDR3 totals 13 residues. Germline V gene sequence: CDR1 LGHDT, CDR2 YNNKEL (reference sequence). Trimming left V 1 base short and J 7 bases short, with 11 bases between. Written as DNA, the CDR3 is TGTGCCAGCAGCCAAGGGATGAGGACAGAGCAGTACTTC. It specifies CASSQGMRTEQYF.

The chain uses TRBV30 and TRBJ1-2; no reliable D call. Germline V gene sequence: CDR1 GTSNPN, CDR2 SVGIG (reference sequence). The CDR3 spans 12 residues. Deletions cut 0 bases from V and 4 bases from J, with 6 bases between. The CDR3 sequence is CAWSVSSYGYTF. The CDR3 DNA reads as TGTGCCTGGAGTGTCAGCTCCTATGGCTACACCTTC.

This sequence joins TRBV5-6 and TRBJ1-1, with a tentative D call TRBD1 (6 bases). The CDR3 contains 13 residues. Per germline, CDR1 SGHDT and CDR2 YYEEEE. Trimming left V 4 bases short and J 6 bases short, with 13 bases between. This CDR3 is CASSLQGWSEAFF. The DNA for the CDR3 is TGTGCCAGCAGCCTACAGGGTTGGTCTGAAGCTTTCTTT. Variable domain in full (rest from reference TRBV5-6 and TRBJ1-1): DAGVTQSPTHLIKTRGQQVTLRCSPKSGHDTVSWYQQALGQGPQFIFQYYEEEERQRGNFPDRFSGHQFPNYSSELNVNALLLGDSALYLCASSLQGWSEAFFGQGTRLTVV.

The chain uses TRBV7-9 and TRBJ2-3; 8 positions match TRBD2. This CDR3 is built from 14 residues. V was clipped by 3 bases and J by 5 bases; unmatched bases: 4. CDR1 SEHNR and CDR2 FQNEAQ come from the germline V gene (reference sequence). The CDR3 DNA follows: TGTGCCAGCAGCTTGAGCGGGGGAATAGATACGCAGTATTTT. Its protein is CASSLSGGIDTQYF. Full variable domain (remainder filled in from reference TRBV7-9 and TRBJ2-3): DTGVSQNPRHKITKRGQNVTFRCDPISEHNRLYWYRQTLGQGPEFLTYFQNEAQLEKSRLLSDRFSAERPKGSFSTLEIQRTEQGDSAMYLCASSLSGGIDTQYFGPGTRLTVL.

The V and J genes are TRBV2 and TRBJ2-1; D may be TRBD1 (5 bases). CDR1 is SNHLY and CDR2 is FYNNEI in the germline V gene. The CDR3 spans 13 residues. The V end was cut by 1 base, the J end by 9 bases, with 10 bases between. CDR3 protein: CASSEGQGREQFF. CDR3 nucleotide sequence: TGTGCCAGCAGTGAAGGGCAGGGCCGTGAGCAGTTCTTC.